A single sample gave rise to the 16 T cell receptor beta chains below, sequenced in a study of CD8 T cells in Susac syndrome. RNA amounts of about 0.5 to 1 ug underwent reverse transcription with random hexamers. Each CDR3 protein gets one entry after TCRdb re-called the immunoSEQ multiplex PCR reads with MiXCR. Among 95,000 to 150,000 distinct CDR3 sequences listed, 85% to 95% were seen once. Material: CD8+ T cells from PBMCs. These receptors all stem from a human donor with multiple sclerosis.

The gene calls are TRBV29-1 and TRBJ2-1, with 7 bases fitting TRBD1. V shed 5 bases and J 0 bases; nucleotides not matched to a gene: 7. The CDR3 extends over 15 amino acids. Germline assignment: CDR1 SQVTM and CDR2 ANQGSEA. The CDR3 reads CSVYGQDLSYNEQFF. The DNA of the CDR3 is TGCAGCGTTTACGGACAGGACCTCTCCTACAATGAGCAGTTCTTC.

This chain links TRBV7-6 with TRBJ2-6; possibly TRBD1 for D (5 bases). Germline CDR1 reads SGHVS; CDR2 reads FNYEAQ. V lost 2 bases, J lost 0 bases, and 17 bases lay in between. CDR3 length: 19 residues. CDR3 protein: CASSLHGAPLGSGANVLTF. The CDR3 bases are TGTGCCAGCAGCTTACATGGGGCCCCTCTAGGCTCTGGGGCCAACGTCCTGACTTTC.

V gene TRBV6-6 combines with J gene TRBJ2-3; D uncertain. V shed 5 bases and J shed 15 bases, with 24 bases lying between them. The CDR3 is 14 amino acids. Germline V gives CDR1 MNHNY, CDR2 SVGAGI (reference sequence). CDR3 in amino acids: CASSGGRNRANFYF. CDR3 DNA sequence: TGTGCCAGCAGTGGTGGGCGGAATCGCGCCAATTTTTATTTT.

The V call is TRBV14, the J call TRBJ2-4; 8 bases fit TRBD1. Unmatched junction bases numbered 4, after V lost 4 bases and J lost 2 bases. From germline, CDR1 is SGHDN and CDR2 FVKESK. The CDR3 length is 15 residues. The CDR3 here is CASSPRTGTKNIQYF. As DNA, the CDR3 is TGTGCCAGCAGCCCTCGGACAGGGACCAAAAACATTCAGTACTTC.

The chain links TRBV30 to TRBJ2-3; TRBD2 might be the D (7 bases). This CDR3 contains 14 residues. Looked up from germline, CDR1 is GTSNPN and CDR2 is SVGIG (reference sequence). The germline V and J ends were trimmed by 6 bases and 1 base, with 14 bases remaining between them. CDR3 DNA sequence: TGTGCCTGTGCCCCCGGGGGGCGCACAGATACGCAGTATTTT. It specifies CACAPGGRTDTQYF.

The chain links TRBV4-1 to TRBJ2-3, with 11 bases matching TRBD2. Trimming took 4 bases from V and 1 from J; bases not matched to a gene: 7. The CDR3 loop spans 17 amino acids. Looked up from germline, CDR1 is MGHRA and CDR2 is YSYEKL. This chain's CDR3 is CASSLLAGVGGTDTQYF. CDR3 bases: TGCGCCAGCAGCCTACTAGCGGGAGTAGGGGGCACAGATACGCAGTATTTT.

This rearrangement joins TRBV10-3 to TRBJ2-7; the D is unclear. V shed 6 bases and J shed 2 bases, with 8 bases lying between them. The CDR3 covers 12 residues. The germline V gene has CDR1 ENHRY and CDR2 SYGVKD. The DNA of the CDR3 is TGTGCCATCAGGGGCTCTCCCTACGAGCAGTACTTC. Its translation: CAIRGSPYEQYF.

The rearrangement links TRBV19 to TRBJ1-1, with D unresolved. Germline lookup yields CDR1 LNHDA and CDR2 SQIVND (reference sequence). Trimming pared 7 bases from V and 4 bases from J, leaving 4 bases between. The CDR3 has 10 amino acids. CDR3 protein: CASIATEAFF. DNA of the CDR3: TGTGCCAGTATTGCCACTGAAGCTTTCTTT.

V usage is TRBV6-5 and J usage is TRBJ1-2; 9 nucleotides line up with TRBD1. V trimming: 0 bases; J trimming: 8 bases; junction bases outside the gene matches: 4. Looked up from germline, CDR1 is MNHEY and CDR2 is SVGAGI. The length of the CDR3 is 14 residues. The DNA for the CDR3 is TGTGCCAGCAGTTACTCCGGACAGGGGAACGGCTACACCTTC. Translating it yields CASSYSGQGNGYTF.

CDR3 bases: TGTGCCACATCACAGGCTAACAAGAACTATGGCTACACCTTC. The encoded protein is CATSQANKNYGYTF. The V gene is TRBV6-5, the J gene TRBJ1-2; possible D gene TRBD1, 5 bases. The CDR3 sequence is 14 residues long. Germline loops: CDR1 MNHEY, CDR2 SVGAGI. The ends were cut back, 10 bases at V and 2 bases at J, with 17 bases in the middle.

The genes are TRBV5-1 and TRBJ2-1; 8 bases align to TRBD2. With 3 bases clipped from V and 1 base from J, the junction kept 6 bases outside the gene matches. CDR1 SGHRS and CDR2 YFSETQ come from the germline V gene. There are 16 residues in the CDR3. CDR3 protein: CASSSGTSASYNEQFF. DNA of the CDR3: TGCGCCAGCAGCTCCGGGACTAGTGCTTCCTACAATGAGCAGTTCTTC.

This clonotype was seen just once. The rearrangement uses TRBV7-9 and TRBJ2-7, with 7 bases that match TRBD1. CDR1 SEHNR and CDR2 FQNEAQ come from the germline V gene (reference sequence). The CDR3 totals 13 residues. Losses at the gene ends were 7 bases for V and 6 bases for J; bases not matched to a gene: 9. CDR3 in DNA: TGTGCCAGCAACCCACCGACAGGGCTCGAGCAGTACTTC. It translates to CASNPPTGLEQYF.

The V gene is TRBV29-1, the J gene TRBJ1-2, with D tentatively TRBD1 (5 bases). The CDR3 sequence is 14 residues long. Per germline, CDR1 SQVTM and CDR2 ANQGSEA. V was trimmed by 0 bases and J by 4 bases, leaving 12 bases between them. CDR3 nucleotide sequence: TGCAGCGTTGAAGAAGTAGGGGCGGCCTATGGCTACACCTTC. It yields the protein CSVEEVGAAYGYTF.

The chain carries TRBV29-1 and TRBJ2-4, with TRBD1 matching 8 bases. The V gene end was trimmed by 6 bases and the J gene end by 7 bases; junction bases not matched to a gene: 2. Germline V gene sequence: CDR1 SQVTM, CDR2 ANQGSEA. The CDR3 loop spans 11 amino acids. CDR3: CSVWTGNIQYF. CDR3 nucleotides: TGCAGCGTATGGACAGGGAACATTCAGTACTTC.

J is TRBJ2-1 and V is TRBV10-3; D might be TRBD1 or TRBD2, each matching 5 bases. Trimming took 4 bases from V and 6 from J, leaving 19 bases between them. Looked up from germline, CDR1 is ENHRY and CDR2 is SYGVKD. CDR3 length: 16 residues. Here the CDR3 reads CAISGGSGQAGNEQFF. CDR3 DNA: TGTGCCATCAGTGGGGGTTCGGGGCAGGCAGGCAATGAGCAGTTCTTC.

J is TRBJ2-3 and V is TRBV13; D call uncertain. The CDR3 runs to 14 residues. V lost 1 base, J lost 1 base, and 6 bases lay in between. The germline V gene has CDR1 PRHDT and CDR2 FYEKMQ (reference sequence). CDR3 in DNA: TGTGCCAGCAGCTTAGTTCAGGGCACAGATACGCAGTATTTT. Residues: CASSLVQGTDTQYF.